The entry below describes one T cell receptor (beta chain). Its antigen is currently unknown. Unstimulated Tregs (CD4+CD25+CD127-) and CD4+CD25- non-Tregs were sorted from PBMCs. These data come from a study of Tregs in tolerant kidney transplant recipients. Broader study findings: Few patients were studied, so findings need validation in larger groups.

Using immunoSEQ multiplex PCR, the repertoire was profiled, and TCRdb retains in-frame clones only, with some absent. In the table there are more than 75,000 clones, under 95% of which are singletons. The CDR3 covers 19 residues. The V gene's germline CDR1 is SGHTA and CDR2 FQGTGA. The J segment lost 5 bases and the V segment lost 2 bases, leaving 20 bases of the junction unmatched. The rearrangement joins TRBV7-3 to TRBJ1-2, with 7 nucleotides matching TRBD1. This receptor was obtained from a human donor who received a combined kidney and bone marrow transplant. Specimen: CD4+ T cells from blood, collected before the transplant. The CDR3 protein is CASSLVPGQNLFSGYGYTF. CDR3 coding DNA: TGTGCCAGCAGCTTAGTACCGGGACAGAACCTATTTTCTGGGTATGGCTACACCTTC.